This T cell receptor beta chain was identified in a study of OX40 agonist ivuxolimab in advanced cancers. Germline lookup yields CDR1 WNHNN and CDR2 SYGVQD (reference sequence). The CDR3 has 13 residues. V lost 6 bases, J lost 6 bases, and 15 bases lay in between. Data came from immunoSEQ multiplex PCR; TCRdb stores just in-frame clones and leaves some out. The profile shows 83,000 or so clones, around 80% of them singletons. The starting material was CD4+ or CD8+ T cells sorted from blood, obtained in a trial of the OX40 agonist ivuxolimab. The rearrangement uses TRBV10-1 and TRBJ2-7, with D maybe TRBD1 (5 bases). This receptor was obtained from an adult with an advanced solid tumor such as melanoma, head and neck, liver or kidney cancer. CDR3 amino acids: CASSVARDREQYF. The CDR3 nucleotides read TGCGCCAGCAGCGTCGCCAGGGATCGCGAGCAGTACTTC.